The 8 T cell receptor beta chains below come from one sample, sequenced in a study of cytomegalovirus exposure and HLA in healthy donors. Primers for the PCR totalled 60 Vbeta and 13 Jbeta. The protocol was immunoSEQ multiplex PCR, while the TCRdb copy is restricted to in-frame clones and leaves out a portion. The sample has about 160,000 clones, more than 65% seen once. The specimen was PBMCs. These receptors were taken from a woman between 40 and 50 years old in good health and CMV-seropositive.

The chain links TRBV19 to TRBJ2-7, with 8 bases that match TRBD2. CDR3 length: 14 amino acids. Germline V gene data show CDR1 as LNHDA and CDR2 as SQIVND (reference sequence). V shed 6 bases, J shed 6 bases, and the junction held 10 bases outside the gene matches. The DNA for the CDR3 is TGTGCCAGTAGGAGGAGCGGGAGTTCCGGCGAGCAGTACTTC. This codes for CASRRSGSSGEQYF. The whole variable domain, filled in from reference TRBV19 and TRBJ2-7, reads DGGITQSPKYLFRKEGQNVTLSCEQNLNHDAMYWYRQDPGQGLRLIYYSQIVNDFQKGDIAEGYSVSREKKESFPLTVTSAQKNPTAFYLCASRRSGSSGEQYFGPGTRLTVT.

The chain combines TRBV19 with TRBJ2-1, with 13 nucleotides matching TRBD2. V trimming: 3 bases; J trimming: 7 bases; junction bases outside the gene matches: 9. Germline V gene data show CDR1 as LNHDA and CDR2 as SQIVND (reference sequence). The CDR3 runs 17 residues. CDR3 sequence: CASSIRLAGGVSNEQFF. CDR3 nucleotides: TGTGCCAGTAGTATCAGACTAGCGGGAGGTGTTTCTAATGAGCAGTTCTTC.

The chain has TRBV27 and TRBJ2-7; 8 bases align to TRBD2. Looked up from germline, CDR1 is MNHEY and CDR2 is SMNVEV (reference sequence). This CDR3 region has 15 residues. The J segment lost 1 base and the V segment lost 2 bases, leaving 4 bases of the junction unmatched. The chain's CDR3 is CASSLKGGGSYEQYF. CDR3 coding DNA: TGTGCCAGCAGTTTAAAGGGCGGGGGGTCCTACGAGCAGTACTTC.

The genes are TRBV5-1 and TRBJ2-6; 9 bases align to TRBD2. The CDR3 spans 16 residues. Trimming removed 2 bases from V and 3 bases from J; junction bases left unmatched: 3. Per germline, CDR1 SGHRS and CDR2 YFSETQ. The CDR3 here is CASSFGGRDGANVLTF. The CDR3 region has the DNA TGCGCCAGCAGCTTCGGCGGGAGGGATGGGGCCAACGTCCTGACTTTC.

The gene calls are TRBV19 and TRBJ2-5, with 10 bases matching TRBD2. The CDR3 consists of 16 residues. Germline V CDR1 and CDR2: LNHDA, SQIVND (reference sequence). The J segment lost 3 bases and the V segment lost 1 base, leaving 5 bases of the junction unmatched. The CDR3 region has the DNA TGTGCCAGTAGTATAGGTATTCTAGCGGGAGAAGAGACCCAGTACTTC. As protein: CASSIGILAGEETQYF.

This clone was seen a handful of times. The V call is TRBV7-2, the J call TRBJ2-3; a possible D gene is TRBD2 (5 bases). CDR1 and CDR2 from the germline V gene are SGHTA and FQGNSA. V dropped 4 bases and J dropped 6 bases, with 14 bases sitting between them. The CDR3 is made up of 14 amino acids. Here the CDR3 reads CASSSLTPGDTQYF. The CDR3 region has the DNA TGTGCCAGCAGCTCCCTAACCCCGGGGGATACGCAGTATTTT.

This rearrangement joins TRBV6-4 to TRBJ1-5; D gene unclear. V lost 4 bases, J lost 0 bases, and 16 bases lay in between. The germline gives CDR1 MRHNA, CDR2 SNTAGT. The length of the CDR3 is 17 residues. CDR3 nucleotides: TGTGCCAGCAGTGGGCGGGTGGGATTTAATAGCAATCAGCCCCAGCATTTT. This sequence encodes CASSGRVGFNSNQPQHF.

The chain uses TRBV5-4 and TRBJ2-3; TRBD2 is a possible D gene (6 bases). This CDR3 contains 14 residues. CDR1 SGHNT and CDR2 YYREEE come from the germline V gene (reference sequence). V lost 5 bases to trimming and J lost 2 bases, with 12 bases between them. The CDR3 is CASSRDFYTDTQYF. CDR3 sequence (DNA): TGTGCCAGCAGTCGGGACTTCTACACAGATACGCAGTATTTT.